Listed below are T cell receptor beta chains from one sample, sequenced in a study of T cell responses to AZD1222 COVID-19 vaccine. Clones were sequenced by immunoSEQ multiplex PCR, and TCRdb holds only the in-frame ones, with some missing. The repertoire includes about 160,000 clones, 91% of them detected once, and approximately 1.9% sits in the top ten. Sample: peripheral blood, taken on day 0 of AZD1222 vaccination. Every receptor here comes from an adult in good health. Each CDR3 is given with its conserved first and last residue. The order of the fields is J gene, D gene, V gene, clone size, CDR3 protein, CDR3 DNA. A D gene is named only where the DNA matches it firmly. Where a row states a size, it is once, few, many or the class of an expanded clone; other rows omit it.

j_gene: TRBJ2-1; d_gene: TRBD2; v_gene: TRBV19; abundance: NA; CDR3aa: CASSIVAGGGEQFF; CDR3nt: TGTGCCAGTAGTATAGTGGCGGGAGGAGGTGAGCAGTTCTTC
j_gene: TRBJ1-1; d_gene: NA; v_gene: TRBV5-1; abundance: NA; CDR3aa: CASSLAREKNTEAFF; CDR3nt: TGCGCCAGCAGCTTGGCGAGGGAAAAGAACACTGAAGCTTTCTTT
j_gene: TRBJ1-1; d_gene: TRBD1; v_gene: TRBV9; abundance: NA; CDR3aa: CASSVAGGGNTEAFF; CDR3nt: TGTGCCAGCAGCGTAGCAGGGGGTGGGAACACTGAAGCTTTCTTT
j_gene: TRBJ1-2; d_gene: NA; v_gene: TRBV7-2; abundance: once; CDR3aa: CASSLGTEYGYTF; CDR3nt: TGTGCCAGCAGCTTAGGGACGGAATATGGCTACACCTTC
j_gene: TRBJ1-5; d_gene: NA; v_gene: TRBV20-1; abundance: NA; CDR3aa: CSASSGGERPQHF; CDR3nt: TGCAGTGCTAGTAGTGGGGGGGAGAGGCCCCAGCATTTT
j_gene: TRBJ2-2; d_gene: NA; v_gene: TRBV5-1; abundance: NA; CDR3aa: CASSWTEAGELFF; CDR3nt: TGCGCCAGCAGCTGGACAGAGGCCGGGGAGCTGTTTTTT
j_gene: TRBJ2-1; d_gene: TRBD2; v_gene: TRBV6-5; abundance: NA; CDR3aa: CATTASGSIDEQFF; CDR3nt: TGTGCCACCACCGCTAGCGGGAGTATCGATGAGCAGTTCTTC
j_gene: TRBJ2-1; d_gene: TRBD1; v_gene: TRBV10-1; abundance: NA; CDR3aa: CASSQYRGTGNEQFF; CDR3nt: TGCGCCAGCAGCCAATACAGGGGGACCGGCAATGAGCAGTTCTTC
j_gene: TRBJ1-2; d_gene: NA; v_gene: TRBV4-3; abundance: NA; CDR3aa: CASSPADYYGYTF; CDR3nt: TGCGCCAGCAGCCCGGCGGACTACTATGGCTACACCTTC
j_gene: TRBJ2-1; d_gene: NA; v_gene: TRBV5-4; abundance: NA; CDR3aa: CASSPAGRENEQFF; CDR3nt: TGTGCCAGCAGCCCGGCCGGGCGCGAGAATGAGCAGTTCTTC
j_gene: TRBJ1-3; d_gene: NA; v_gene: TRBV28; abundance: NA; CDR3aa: CASSFRRVGGNTIYF; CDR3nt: TGTGCCAGCAGTTTCCGCCGAGTTGGGGGAAACACCATATATTTT
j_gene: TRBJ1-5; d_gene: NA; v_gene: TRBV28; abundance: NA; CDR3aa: CASSLWGAGNQPQHF; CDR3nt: TGTGCCAGCAGTTTGTGGGGGGCCGGCAATCAGCCCCAGCATTTT
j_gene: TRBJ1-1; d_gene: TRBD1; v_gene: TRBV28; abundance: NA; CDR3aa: CASSPPTGVNTEAFF; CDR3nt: TGTGCCAGCAGTCCTCCGACAGGGGTGAACACTGAAGCTTTCTTT
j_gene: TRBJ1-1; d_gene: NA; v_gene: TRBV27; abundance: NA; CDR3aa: CASSDLNFIVAFF; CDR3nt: TGTGCCAGCAGTGACCTTAACTTCATAGTAGCTTTCTTT
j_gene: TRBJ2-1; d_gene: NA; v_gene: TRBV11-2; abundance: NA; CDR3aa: CASSAAPGQFF; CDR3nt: TGTGCCAGCAGCGCCGCTCCTGGGCAGTTCTTC
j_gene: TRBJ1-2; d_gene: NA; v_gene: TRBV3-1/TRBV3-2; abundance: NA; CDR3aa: CASSQVGGRQDGYTF; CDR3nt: TGTGCCAGCAGCCAAGTGGGGGGGCGCCAGGATGGCTACACCTTC
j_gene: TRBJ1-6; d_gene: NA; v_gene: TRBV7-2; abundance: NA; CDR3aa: CTSSPRQVSNSPLHF; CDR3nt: TGTACCAGCAGCCCCAGACAGGTGTCTAATTCACCCCTCCACTTT
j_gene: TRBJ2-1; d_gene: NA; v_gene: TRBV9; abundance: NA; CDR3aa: CASSDRYNEQFF; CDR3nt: TGTGCCAGCAGCGATAGGTACAATGAGCAGTTCTTC
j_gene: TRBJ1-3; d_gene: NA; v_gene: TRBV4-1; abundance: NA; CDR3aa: CASSRVLRDTDTIYF; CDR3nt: TGCGCCAGCAGCCGCGTCCTTAGGGACACGGACACCATATATTTT
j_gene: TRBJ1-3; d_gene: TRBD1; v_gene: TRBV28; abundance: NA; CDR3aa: CASSLGTGVSGNTIYF; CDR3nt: TGTGCCAGCAGTTTAGGGACAGGGGTCTCTGGAAACACCATATATTTT
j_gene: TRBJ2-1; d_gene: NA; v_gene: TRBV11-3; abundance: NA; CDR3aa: CASSLGVGEQFF; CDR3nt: TGTGCCAGCAGCCTCGGAGTAGGTGAGCAGTTCTTC
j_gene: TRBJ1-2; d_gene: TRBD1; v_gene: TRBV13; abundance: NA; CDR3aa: CASSAGTGGFGYTF; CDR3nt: TGTGCCAGCAGCGCCGGGACAGGGGGCTTTGGCTACACCTTC
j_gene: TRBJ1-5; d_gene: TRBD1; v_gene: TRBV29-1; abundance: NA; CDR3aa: CSVGTGGGQPQHF; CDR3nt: TGCAGCGTTGGGACAGGGGGTGGACAGCCCCAGCATTTT
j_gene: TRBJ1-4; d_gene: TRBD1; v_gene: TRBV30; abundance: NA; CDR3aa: CAWSYTTTDRVINPEKLFF; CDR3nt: TGTGCCTGGAGTTACACGACCACCGACAGGGTTATTAATCCGGAAAAACTGTTTTTT